Reported below is one T cell receptor beta chain. Its antigen remains unidentified. This specimen belongs to a study of shared clonotypes between healthy human individuals. About the study: Contributing individuals were a couple of females and three males aged 18 to 49.

Method: immunoSEQ multiplex PCR; TCRdb's copy keeps in-frame clones and lacks some. This table holds 2 million to 3 million clones, 93% found once. V lost 1 base, J lost 5 bases, and 11 bases lay in between. CDR3 length: 14 amino acids. Germline CDR1 is SEHNR and CDR2 is FQNEAQ (reference sequence). Findings of the study overall: Clonotype sharing among donors was thought likely to change with sequencing depth.

This TCR was recovered from a man younger than 35 in good health. Some clones in this sample may be carry-over from other donors' samples. This chain connects TRBV7-9 to TRBJ1-1; possible D gene TRBD1, 5 bases. Input material: naive CD4+ T cells from PBMCs. Described subset: CD45RA+ positively selected. The CDR3 loop reads CASSLGLGETEAFF. The CDR3 DNA reads as TGTGCCAGCAGCTTAGGATTGGGGGAAACTGAAGCTTTCTTT.